One sample yielded the 9 T cell receptor beta chains listed below, sequenced in a study of blood T cell repertoires in COVID-19. Generated by immunoSEQ multiplex PCR, the TCRdb table keeps only in-frame clones and is missing some. The sample has around 210,000 clones, approximately 86% seen once; the top ten hold around 1%. The sequenced material came from peripheral blood. The receptor source for this set is a man aged 60 to 75 with COVID-19, enrolled during active disease.

Here the CDR3 DNA reads TGTGCCAGCAGGGTCGGGGGGGTTAATTCACCCCTCCACTTT. Amino acids: CASRVGGVNSPLHF. The chain has TRBV27 and TRBJ1-6; D may be TRBD1 (5 bases). The V gene lost 6 bases and the J gene lost 6 bases, with 12 bases spanning the gap. CDR1 is MNHEY, CDR2 SMNVEV, per germline (reference sequence). The CDR3 sequence is 14 residues long.

V and J are TRBV11-2 and TRBJ1-4, with D unclear. Germline assignment: CDR1 SGHAT and CDR2 FQNNGV. The CDR3 is 14 residues long. Deletions cut 0 bases from V and 8 bases from J, with 10 bases between. As DNA, the CDR3 is TGTGCCAGCAGCTTAGAGCCTACGGGGGAAAAACTGTTTTTT. It specifies CASSLEPTGEKLFF.

The chain uses TRBV5-1 and TRBJ2-6; no definite D call. V gave up 1 base and J gave up 0 bases, with 14 bases separating them. Germline CDR1 reads SGHRS; CDR2 reads YFSETQ. The CDR3 length is 18 residues. The CDR3 sequence is CASSLRQTRSSGANVLTF. In DNA form, the CDR3 reads TGCGCCAGCAGCTTGAGGCAAACCCGGAGCTCTGGGGCCAACGTCCTGACTTTC.

This clone showed up just once. V usage is TRBV5-5 and J usage is TRBJ1-1; D possibly corresponds to TRBD1 (5 bases). Looked up from germline, CDR1 is SGHKS and CDR2 is YYEKEE (reference sequence). This CDR3 is built from 14 residues. With 0 bases removed from V and 4 bases from J, the gap between germline ends came to 10 bases. CDR3 sequence: CASSLAQESTEAFF. The DNA for the CDR3 is TGTGCCAGCAGCTTGGCACAGGAAAGCACTGAAGCTTTCTTT.

The chain uses TRBV2 and TRBJ1-1; the match to TRBD1 covers 7 bases. J lost 4 bases, V lost 4 bases, and 6 bases had no gene match. The CDR3 spans 14 residues. Germline lookup yields CDR1 SNHLY and CDR2 FYNNEI. CDR3 residues: CASSGVRGTTEAFF. The DNA for the CDR3 is TGTGCCAGCAGTGGGGTCAGGGGGACCACTGAAGCTTTCTTT.

A remark on this clone: Additional DNA sequences in this sample encode the identical CDR3. The chain employs TRBV30 and TRBJ1-5; no clear D. CDR3 size: 13 residues. V dropped 0 bases and J dropped 3 bases, with 6 bases sitting between them. Germline V lookup: CDR1 GTSNPN, CDR2 SVGIG (reference sequence). The CDR3 loop reads CAWSVRDNQPQHF. CDR3 sequence (DNA): TGTGCCTGGAGTGTACGGGACAATCAGCCCCAGCATTTT. The full variable domain, its missing parts supplied by reference TRBV30 and TRBJ1-5, is SQTIHQWPATLVQPVGSPLSLECTVEGTSNPNLYWYRQAAGRGLQLLFYSVGIGQISSEVPQNLSASRPQDRQFILSSKKLLLSDSGFYLCAWSVRDNQPQHFGDGTRLSIL.

The chain has TRBV7-9 and TRBJ1-5, with unresolved D. The germline V and J ends were trimmed by 4 bases and 3 bases, with 10 bases remaining between them. Germline CDR1 reads SEHNR; CDR2 reads FQNEAQ (reference sequence). The CDR3 sequence is 14 residues long. CDR3 sequence: CASSSKRSNQPQHF. The DNA for the CDR3 is TGTGCCAGCAGCTCTAAGCGTTCCAATCAGCCCCAGCATTTT.

The V call is TRBV10-3, the J call TRBJ1-4; 7 bases fit TRBD1. CDR1 is ENHRY, CDR2 SYGVKD, per germline. The junction had 5 bases not matched to a gene; V was cut back by 7 bases and J by 6 bases. The CDR3 contains 13 residues. CDR3 residues: CAINGGGDEKLFF. CDR3 coding DNA: TGTGCCATCAATGGAGGGGGCGATGAAAAACTGTTTTTT.

Points on this clone: Additional DNA sequences in this sample encode the identical CDR3. The gene calls are TRBV3-1 (or the pseudogene TRBV3-2) and TRBJ1-2, with 7 positions matching TRBD1. The CDR3 runs 13 residues. Losses at the gene ends were 4 bases for V and 2 bases for J; bases not matched to a gene: 1. The V gene's germline CDR1 is LGHDT and CDR2 YNNKEL (reference sequence). The DNA for the CDR3 is TGTGCCAGCAGCCGGGGACAGAACTATGGCTACACCTTC. The encoded protein is CASSRGQNYGYTF.